One sample yielded the 22 T cell receptor beta chains listed below, sequenced in a study of regulatory T cells in long-lasting Graves disease. Time point defined: newly diagnosed GD, antithyroid drugs for less than 3 months. RNA extracted from PBMCs served as the sequencing template. TCR beta libraries were built with iRepertoire HTBI primers and Arm-PCR of CDR3 regions. TCRdb ran MiXCR on the multiplex PCR reads and lists one entry per CDR3 protein. The repertoire holds about 540,000 distinct CDR3 sequences, with less than 15% as singletons. In addition, the sample was reused for a study of T cells in Graves' hyperthyroidism and ophthalmopathy.

The source material was peripheral blood mononuclear cells (PBMCs), sampled at new diagnosis, from a patient treated with antithyroid drugs. Receptors were obtained from a man aged 30 to 39 with Graves disease.

This clonotype was seen a handful of times. The chain employs TRBV6-1 and TRBJ1-6; possibly TRBD1 for D (6 bases). The CDR3 extends over 15 amino acids. CDR1 is MNHNS and CDR2 is SASEGT in the germline V gene. V shed 6 bases and J shed 7 bases, with 16 bases lying between them. CDR3 amino acids: CASRNTGIDNSPLHF. The DNA of the CDR3 is TGTGCCAGCAGAAATACAGGGATCGACAATTCACCCCTCCACTTT.

This clonotype was counted ten times or more. This sequence joins TRBV12-3 or TRBV12-4 and TRBJ2-7; D may be TRBD2 (6 bases). Trimming shortened V by 1 base and J by 4 bases, and 11 bases separated the two germline ends. The CDR3 loop spans 14 amino acids. The CDR3, as DNA: TGTGCCAGCAGTTTAGGGCTTAGCGGATACGAGCAGTACTTC. This encodes CASSLGLSGYEQYF.

In regard to this clonotype: A clone one base away is much larger, so this may be a read error. The V call is TRBV11-2, the J call TRBJ2-1; the match to TRBD1 covers 8 bases. Trimming cost V 10 bases and J 7 bases; bases outside gene matches: 15. Germline V gene sequence: CDR1 SGHAT, CDR2 FQNNGV. The CDR3 covers 15 residues. For the CDR3, the DNA is TGTGCCAACGGCCTCTGGGGACAGGCTGGGAATGAGCAGTTCTTC. It is translated as CANGLWGQAGNEQFF.

The genes are TRBV11-1 and TRBJ1-1; 8 bases line up with TRBD1. J was trimmed by 1 base and V by 4 bases; bases with no gene match: 2. CDR1 SGHAT and CDR2 FQDESV come from the germline V gene (reference sequence). The CDR3 is 14 amino acids. CDR3 DNA sequence: TGTGCCAGCAGCTACGACAGGGGGAACACTGAAGCTTTCTTT. Protein product: CASSYDRGNTEAFF.

This sequence joins TRBV12-3 or TRBV12-4 and TRBJ2-7; 8 bases are shared with TRBD2. The CDR3 sequence is 14 residues long. Trimming removed 6 bases from V and 7 bases from J; junction bases left unmatched: 11. DNA of the CDR3: TGTGCCAGCAGGGGCGGGGGGTCCGCGTGGGAGCAGTACTTC. The encoded protein is CASRGGGSAWEQYF.

This clonotype was recorded many times. This chain joins TRBV7-9 and TRBJ1-5, with D uncertain. The germline gives CDR1 SEHNR, CDR2 FQNEAQ (reference sequence). The CDR3 has 16 residues. Trimming removed 4 bases from V and 6 bases from J, with 19 bases in between. The CDR3 reads CASSYEGRGFGQPQHF. The DNA for the CDR3 is TGTGCCAGCAGCTATGAGGGCCGGGGATTCGGTCAGCCCCAGCATTTT. The complete variable domain, with remaining parts taken from reference TRBV7-9 and TRBJ1-5, reads DTGVSQNPRHKITKRGQNVTFRCDPISEHNRLYWYRQTLGQGPEFLTYFQNEAQLEKSRLLSDRFSAERPKGSFSTLEIQRTEQGDSAMYLCASSYEGRGFGQPQHFGDGTRLSIL.

This clonotype was observed many times. The chain joins TRBV12-3 or TRBV12-4 to TRBJ1-1, with D possibly TRBD1 on 5 matching bases. The CDR3 sequence is 14 residues long. The ends were cut back, 3 bases at V and 0 bases at J, with 8 bases in the middle. DNA for the CDR3: TGTGCCAGCAGTTTTTTCAGGGTGAACACTGAAGCTTTCTTT. Residues: CASSFFRVNTEAFF.

This clonotype came up many times. This chain links TRBV7-2 with TRBJ2-3; the D is unclear. CDR1 and CDR2 (germline): SGHTA, FQGNSA. The CDR3 consists of 14 residues. Trimming took 5 bases from V and 0 from J, leaving 9 bases between them. CDR3 nucleotide sequence: TGTGCCAGCAGCGGCGGAGACAGCACAGATACGCAGTATTTT. Its protein product is CASSGGDSTDTQYF.

This clonotype was found many times. The chain links TRBV11-1 to TRBJ2-5, with TRBD1 matching 7 bases. The CDR3 has 16 amino acids. Germline CDR1 SGHAT, CDR2 FQDESV (reference sequence). After removal of 3 bases from V and 2 bases from J, the junction contained 9 bases not matched to a gene. CDR3 sequence: CASSLLGGASQETQYF. Written as DNA, the CDR3 is TGTGCCAGCAGCTTGCTAGGGGGCGCGTCTCAAGAGACCCAGTACTTC.

There are a few counts of this clonotype. The chain is built from TRBV7-9 and TRBJ2-5; D unresolved. The CDR3 has 12 residues. V lost 2 bases and J lost 6, with 7 bases in between. The germline gives CDR1 SEHNR, CDR2 FQNEAQ (reference sequence). The CDR3 loop is CASSLFVKTQYF. In DNA form, the CDR3 reads TGTGCCAGCAGCTTATTTGTAAAGACCCAGTACTTC.

This clonotype occurred many times. The gene calls are TRBV20-1 and TRBJ1-2; 9 bases are a match to TRBD1. The V gene end was trimmed by 3 bases and the J gene end by 4 bases; junction bases not matched to a gene: 18. Germline V lookup: CDR1 DFQATT, CDR2 SNEGSKA (reference sequence). The length of the CDR3 is 18 residues. The CDR3 nucleotides read TGCAGTGCTAGGGGGACCCCGGGACAGGGAGGTCTCAGCTATGGCTACACCTTC. It yields the protein CSARGTPGQGGLSYGYTF.

On this clonotype itself: A read error is possible here, since a much larger clone lies one base away. The J gene is TRBJ2-1, the V gene TRBV6-5; D possibly corresponds to TRBD2 (5 bases). CDR1 is MNHEY, CDR2 SVGAGI, per germline. The CDR3 sequence is 18 residues long. CDR3 amino acids: CASSYEVASGRRNNERFF. The CDR3 bases are TGTGCCAGCAGTTACGAGGTCGCCAGCGGCCGCCGGAACAATGAGCGGTTCTTC.

This clonotype was picked up many times. The chain recombines TRBV2 with TRBJ2-5; no clear D gene. Germline V gene lookup returns CDR1 SNHLY and CDR2 FYNNEI. The CDR3 has 16 amino acids. V lost 7 bases to trimming and J lost 4 bases, with 22 bases between them. The CDR3 region has the DNA TGTGCCAGCACCTCCCGACGCGGAAAGAGTGGAGAGACCCAGTACTTC. This codes for CASTSRRGKSGETQYF.

Only a few counts were recorded for this clonotype. For the CDR3, the DNA is TGTGCCAGCAGCCAGAGGGCCCGACGCAGCGATGAGCAGTTCTTC. This sequence encodes CASSQRARRSDEQFF. V and J are TRBV2 and TRBJ2-1; TRBD2 might be the D (5 bases). This CDR3 has 15 residues. V was cut by 6 bases and J by 8 bases, with 20 bases left in between. CDR1 SNHLY and CDR2 FYNNEI come from the germline V gene.

This clonotype was picked up many times. The chain employs TRBV20-1 and TRBJ2-3; D gene ambiguous. The CDR3 is made up of 15 amino acids. The V gene's germline CDR1 is DFQATT and CDR2 SNEGSKA (reference sequence). The germline V and J ends were trimmed by 1 base and 1 base, with 12 bases remaining between them. The CDR3 here is CSARGVPQGTDTQYF. CDR3 in DNA: TGCAGTGCTAGAGGGGTCCCGCAAGGCACAGATACGCAGTATTTT.

This sequence joins TRBV7-6 and TRBJ2-1, with D hard to call. V was cut by 2 bases and J by 4 bases, with 6 bases left in between. This CDR3 is built from 13 residues. From germline, CDR1 is SGHVS and CDR2 FNYEAQ. CDR3: CASSLSRYNEQFF. Written as DNA, the CDR3 is TGTGCCAGCAGCTTATCTAGATACAATGAGCAGTTCTTC. The variable domain in full, with the rest retrieved from reference TRBV7-6 and TRBJ2-1, is GAGVSQSPRYKVTKRGQDVALRCDPISGHVSLYWYRQALGQGPEFLTYFNYEAQQDKSGLPNDRFSAERPEGSISTLTIQRTEQRDSAMYRCASSLSRYNEQFFGPGTRLTVL.

The table lists this clonotype with many counts. The chain is built from TRBV6-5 and TRBJ2-2; the D is unclear. Germline V gives CDR1 MNHEY, CDR2 SVGAGI. V was cut by 0 bases and J by 4 bases, with 3 bases left in between. This CDR3 spans 13 amino acids. CDR3 DNA sequence: TGTGCCAGCAGTTACTCTAGCACCGGGGAGCTGTTTTTT. Translating it yields CASSYSSTGELFF.

This clonotype showed up many times. DNA for the CDR3: TGTGCCAGCAGCTTAGAAGCGGGTACGCAGTATTTT. As protein: CASSLEAGTQYF. The rearrangement joins TRBV7-2 to TRBJ2-3; a possible D gene is TRBD2 (6 bases). Germline V lookup: CDR1 SGHTA, CDR2 FQGNSA. V dropped 1 base and J dropped 8 bases, with 7 bases sitting between them. CDR3 length: 12 residues.

This clonotype was recorded many times. This rearrangement joins TRBV5-1 to TRBJ2-1; 11 nucleotides align to TRBD2. Looked up from germline, CDR1 is SGHRS and CDR2 is YFSETQ. CDR3 length equals 16 residues. J lost 9 bases, V lost 3 bases, and 11 bases had no gene match. The CDR3 DNA reads as TGCGCCAGCAGCTCCCCGACTAGCGGGGAGGCCCGTGAGCAGTTCTTC. Its protein is CASSSPTSGEAREQFF.

CDR3 sequence: CSAREYVSGSYEQYF. The CDR3 DNA reads TGCAGTGCTAGAGAATACGTAAGCGGATCCTACGAGCAGTACTTC. This chain connects TRBV20-1 to TRBJ2-7; tentatively, D is TRBD2 (5 bases). Trimming left V 0 bases short and J 1 base short, with 13 bases between. This CDR3 has 15 amino acids. Germline CDR1 and CDR2: DFQATT and SNEGSKA (reference sequence).

The chain employs TRBV4-1 and TRBJ1-2, with D maybe TRBD1 (5 bases). Between the trimmed V and J ends, which lost 3 bases and 12 bases, there was a span of 26 bases. Germline CDR1 is MGHRA and CDR2 is YSYEKL. The CDR3 has 16 amino acids. This CDR3 reads CASSHVGVGPNLIHTF. DNA of the CDR3: TGCGCCAGCAGCCACGTGGGGGTGGGCCCTAATCTTATCCACACCTTC.

V usage is TRBV7-2 and J usage is TRBJ1-2; D is perhaps TRBD1 (6 bases). The CDR3 loop spans 15 amino acids. Germline V gene lookup returns CDR1 SGHTA and CDR2 FQGNSA. V lost 0 bases, J lost 8 bases, and 16 bases lay in between. As DNA, the CDR3 is TGTGCCAGCAGCTTAGCTCCCCAGGGGAGTCTCGGCTACACCTTC. Encoded protein: CASSLAPQGSLGYTF.